The 12 T cell receptor beta chains reported below all come from one sample, sequenced in a study of shared clonotypes between healthy human individuals. TCRdb's copy holds only in-frame clones and misses some; the assay was immunoSEQ multiplex PCR. In the table there are 2 million to 2.5 million clones, approximately 95% of which are singletons. Specimen: naive CD4+ T cells from PBMCs. The subset is: CD45RA+ positively selected. Receptors were obtained from a young man in good health. Some clones in this sample may be carry-over from other donors' samples.

This clone has just one count. The chain has TRBV15 and TRBJ2-7; 15 bases are shared with TRBD2. V shed 0 bases, J shed 3 bases, and the junction held 6 bases outside the gene matches. This CDR3 is built from 18 residues. CDR1 and CDR2 (germline): LNHNV, YYDKDF (reference sequence). The CDR3 here is CATSRDGGLAGGGYEQYF. CDR3 sequence (DNA): TGTGCCACCAGCAGAGATGGGGGACTAGCGGGAGGAGGCTACGAGCAGTACTTC.

CDR3 sequence reads: CASSAQTVYGYTF. The CDR3 region has the DNA TGTGCCAGCAGTGCGCAGACAGTCTATGGCTACACCTTC. The rearrangement uses TRBV25-1 and TRBJ1-2; a possible D gene is TRBD1 (5 bases). The germline V and J ends were trimmed by 4 bases and 4 bases, with 10 bases remaining between them. Germline V CDR1 and CDR2: MGHDK, SYGVNS. The CDR3 is made up of 13 amino acids.

The gene calls are TRBV2 and TRBJ2-7; a weak D match, TRBD2 (5 bases). The CDR3 is 15 amino acids. The germline CDR1 and CDR2 sequences are SNHLY and FYNNEI. The V end lost 6 bases, the J end lost 3 bases, and 18 bases lay between the germline ends. The CDR3 nucleotides are TGTGCCAGCAGCCGTGCGCGGGCTGCTTTCTACGAGCAGTACTTC. Translating gives CASSRARAAFYEQYF.

The chain joins TRBV7-9 to TRBJ2-7, with D uncertain. Trimming removed 6 bases at V and 6 bases at J, with 9 bases between. The CDR3 is 11 amino acids. CDR1 is SEHNR and CDR2 is FQNEAQ in the germline V gene (reference sequence). The CDR3 DNA reads TGTGCCAGCAGTCGGAACATCGAGCAGTACTTC. This gives the protein CASSRNIEQYF.

The chain recombines TRBV9 with TRBJ2-3; the D gene is possibly TRBD1 (6 bases). The CDR3 sequence is 15 residues long. CDR1 and CDR2 (germline): SGDLS, YYNGEE. The V end lost 6 bases, the J end lost 2 bases, and 16 bases lay between the germline ends. This chain's CDR3 is CASNPTGTLTDTQYF. Here the CDR3 DNA reads TGTGCCAGCAACCCGACAGGAACCCTCACAGATACGCAGTATTTT.

For this clone: Other DNA sequences in the sample encode the same CDR3. The V gene is TRBV7-2, the J gene TRBJ2-7; no definite D call. V lost 1 base and J 7 bases, leaving 5 bases between the germline ends. Looked up from germline, CDR1 is SGHTA and CDR2 is FQGNSA. This CDR3 has 11 amino acids. As DNA, the CDR3 is TGTGCCAGCAGCTTAGGTGCTGAGCAGTACTTC. It is translated as CASSLGAEQYF.

The J gene is TRBJ2-2, the V gene TRBV28, with D maybe TRBD1 (6 bases). CDR3 size: 15 residues. The germline V and J ends were trimmed by 3 bases and 3 bases, with 11 bases remaining between them. Germline lookup yields CDR1 MDHEN and CDR2 SYDVKM. This CDR3 reads CASSFGGQDTGELFF. For the CDR3, the DNA is TGTGCCAGCAGTTTTGGGGGCCAGGACACCGGGGAGCTGTTTTTT.

A remark on this clone: Other DNA sequences of this sample code for an identical CDR3. The V gene is TRBV7-9, the J gene TRBJ1-2, with a possible D match to TRBD1 (6 bases). The CDR3 runs to 13 residues. The V and J ends lost 1 base and 5 bases respectively, with 8 bases between them. Looked up from germline, CDR1 is SEHNR and CDR2 is FQNEAQ (reference sequence). In DNA, the CDR3 is TGTGCCAGCAGCTTAGGGCAGGGGTATGGCTACACCTTC. Translation gives CASSLGQGYGYTF.

The chain carries TRBV30 and TRBJ2-5; 7 positions match TRBD1. In germline, CDR1 is GTSNPN, CDR2 SVGIG (reference sequence). The CDR3 extends over 14 amino acids. Trimming removed 4 bases from V and 2 bases from J; junction bases left unmatched: 7. CDR3 sequence reads: CAWNDRAPQETQYF. DNA for the CDR3: TGTGCCTGGAATGACAGGGCCCCACAAGAGACCCAGTACTTC.

The chain is built from TRBV28 and TRBJ2-3, with TRBD1 matching 7 bases. The length of the CDR3 is 17 residues. Germline CDR1 MDHEN, CDR2 SYDVKM. V lost 5 bases, J lost 1 base, and 12 bases stayed unmatched. The CDR3 loop reads CASSGHETGTRTDTQYF. CDR3 coding DNA: TGTGCCAGCAGTGGTCACGAGACAGGGACGCGCACAGATACGCAGTATTTT.

V and J are TRBV9 and TRBJ2-7, with D possibly being TRBD1 (5 bases). Per germline, CDR1 SGDLS and CDR2 YYNGEE. With 4 bases removed from V and 6 bases from J, the gap between germline ends came to 20 bases. The CDR3 is made up of 15 amino acids. CDR3 sequence reads: CASSPLGRVWGEQYF. The CDR3 nucleotides are TGTGCCAGCAGCCCCTTGGGCAGGGTATGGGGCGAGCAGTACTTC.

The chain recombines TRBV4-3 with TRBJ1-4; tentatively, D is TRBD1 (5 bases). CDR1 is LGHNA, CDR2 YSLEER, per germline. Between the trimmed V and J ends, which lost 0 bases and 6 bases, there was a span of 14 bases. This CDR3 contains 16 residues. CDR3 sequence: CASSQDDPTGDEKLFF. The CDR3 DNA sequence: TGCGCCAGCAGCCAAGATGACCCTACGGGGGATGAAAAACTGTTTTTT.